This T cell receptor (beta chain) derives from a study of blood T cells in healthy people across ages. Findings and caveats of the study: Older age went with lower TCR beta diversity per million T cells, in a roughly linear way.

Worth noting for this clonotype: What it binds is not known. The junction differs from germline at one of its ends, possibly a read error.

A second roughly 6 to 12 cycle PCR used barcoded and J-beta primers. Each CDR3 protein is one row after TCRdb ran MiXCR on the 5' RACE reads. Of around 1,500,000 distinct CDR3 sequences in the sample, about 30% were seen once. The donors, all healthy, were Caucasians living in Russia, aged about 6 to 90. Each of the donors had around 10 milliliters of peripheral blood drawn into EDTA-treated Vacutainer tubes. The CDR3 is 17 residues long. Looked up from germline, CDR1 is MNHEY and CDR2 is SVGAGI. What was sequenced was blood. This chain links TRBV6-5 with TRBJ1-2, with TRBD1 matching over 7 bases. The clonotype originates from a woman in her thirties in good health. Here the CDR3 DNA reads TGTGCCAGCAGTTACTCGGGAATGGGACAGACCAACTATGGCTGCACCTTC. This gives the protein CASSYSGMGQTNYGCTF.